Sequencing of this T cell receptor (beta chain) was carried out in a study of shared clonotypes between healthy human individuals. In its sample, this clone was seen once. The target antigen is unknown. Replicate PCRs for sorted subsets used around 200 ng DNA; this equaled 30,000 to 35,000 T cell genomes. TCRdb's table, derived via immunoSEQ multiplex PCR, lists solely in-frame clones and lacks some. This table holds millions of clones, just under 95% found once. From germline, CDR1 is MDHEN and CDR2 SYDVKM. Deletions cut 4 bases from V and 5 bases from J, with 15 bases between. The CDR3 length is 14 residues. Naive CD8 cells lacked CD45RO and underwent positive selection for CCR7, leaving out terminally differentiated effector memory CD45RA+ cells. Findings of the study overall: As a rule, naive subsets had a larger estimated richness than memory subsets.

The chain recombines TRBV28 with TRBJ2-7; D unresolved. The sequencing sample was made of naive CD8+ T cells sorted from blood. The sequence came from a man younger than 35 in good health. CDR3 loop: CASSSLITPNEQYF. The CDR3 DNA is TGTGCCAGCAGTTCACTAATAACTCCTAACGAGCAGTACTTC.